This passage covers 27 T cell receptor beta chains from one sample sequenced in a study of cytomegalovirus exposure and HLA in healthy donors. Some clones are missing from TCRdb's copy, which holds only in-frame ones; the method was immunoSEQ multiplex PCR. The sample consists of roughly 150,000 clones, roughly nine tenths of them appearing once. Sequenced material: PBMCs. These receptors were obtained from a woman aged 18-29 years in good health and CMV-seropositive.

The V call is TRBV6-6, the J call TRBJ2-1; 10 positions agree with TRBD2. V lost 4 bases, J lost 8 bases, and 11 bases stayed unmatched. Germline V lookup: CDR1 MNHNY, CDR2 SVGAGI (reference sequence). This CDR3 region has 16 residues. The CDR3 region is CASSFKSSGSSDEQFF. In DNA, the CDR3 is TGTGCCAGCAGTTTCAAATCTAGCGGGAGTTCGGATGAGCAGTTCTTC.

This clone was counted a few times. The chain is built from TRBV29-1 and TRBJ1-2; weak D call: TRBD1 (6 bases). The V gene's germline CDR1 is SQVTM and CDR2 ANQGSEA. Trimming cost V 7 bases and J 2 bases, with 11 bases left between them. The CDR3 runs to 12 residues. The DNA for the CDR3 is TGCAGCGCCGGGGACAACAACTATGGCTACACCTTC. Protein sequence: CSAGDNNYGYTF.

The rearrangement links TRBV7-6 to TRBJ2-1, with 10 bases identical to TRBD2. Germline V gene data show CDR1 as SGHVS and CDR2 as FNYEAQ. This CDR3 has 15 residues. V lost 4 bases to trimming and J lost 7 bases; unmatched junction nucleotides: 7. CDR3 DNA sequence: TGTGCCAGCAGCTCCGGGACTAGCGTCCGGAATGAGCAGTTCTTC. The encoded protein is CASSSGTSVRNEQFF.

J is TRBJ2-1 and V is TRBV5-6; D might be TRBD2 (6 bases). Trimming pared 3 bases from V and 2 bases from J, leaving 12 bases between. Germline V gene lookup returns CDR1 SGHDT and CDR2 YYEEEE. The CDR3 consists of 15 residues. This CDR3 reads CASSSRDWAYNEQFF. CDR3 in DNA: TGTGCCAGCAGCTCCCGGGACTGGGCCTACAATGAGCAGTTCTTC.

This rearrangement joins TRBV6-6 to TRBJ2-7; D is possibly TRBD1 (6 bases). The CDR3 totals 13 residues. CDR1 is MNHNY and CDR2 is SVGAGI in the germline V gene (reference sequence). Between the trimmed V and J ends, which lost 5 bases and 2 bases, there was a span of 10 bases. CDR3 sequence reads: CASSMTGPYEQYF. CDR3 in DNA: TGTGCCAGCAGTATGACAGGTCCCTACGAGCAGTACTTC.

This chain connects TRBV28 to TRBJ1-5; D possibly corresponds to TRBD1 (6 bases). The CDR3 is 14 residues long. Trimming removed 6 bases from V and 7 bases from J, with 16 bases in between. Germline assignment: CDR1 MDHEN and CDR2 SYDVKM. CDR3 DNA: TGTGCCAGCAGGAAACAGGGAAGGGGACAGCCCCAGCATTTT. It specifies CASRKQGRGQPQHF.

The chain has TRBV11-1 and TRBJ1-1, with a possible D match to TRBD1 (5 bases). The CDR3 runs 15 residues. Germline V gene lookup returns CDR1 SGHAT and CDR2 FQDESV (reference sequence). V lost 2 bases to trimming and J lost 1 base, with 11 bases between them. CDR3 sequence: CASSLQWGENTEAFF. In nucleotides, the CDR3 is TGTGCCAGCAGCTTACAGTGGGGGGAGAACACTGAAGCTTTCTTT.

V and J are TRBV7-9 and TRBJ1-2, with 8 nucleotides matching TRBD1. V was pared by 4 bases and J by 4 bases, with 5 bases of the junction left unmatched. The CDR3 has 14 amino acids. Germline V gene data show CDR1 as SEHNR and CDR2 as FQNEAQ (reference sequence). The CDR3 loop is CASSSTGAGYGYTF. The CDR3 nucleotides read TGTGCCAGCAGCTCGACAGGGGCGGGCTATGGCTACACCTTC.

This CDR3 is CASSITGRERSGTNTGELFF. The CDR3 DNA reads TGTGCCAGTAGCATAACGGGAAGGGAACGGAGCGGGACCAACACCGGGGAGCTGTTTTTT. The V call is TRBV19, the J call TRBJ2-2; 7 bases match TRBD2. The CDR3 is 20 amino acids. With V trimmed by 6 bases and J by 2 bases, 21 bases remained unmatched. Germline loops: CDR1 LNHDA, CDR2 SQIVND (reference sequence).

The gene calls are TRBV1 and TRBJ2-1; the table's D call TRBD2 went unverified against the DNA. TRBV1 is labeled a pseudogene. The CDR3 is made up of 16 amino acids. The DNA of the CDR3 is TGCACCAGCAGCGCAGATACTAGCGGCCAATACAATGAGCAGTTCTTC. This encodes CTSSADTSGQYNEQFF.

V is TRBV6-5 and J is TRBJ1-1; no clear D gene. This CDR3 comprises 13 residues. Germline V gene sequence: CDR1 MNHEY, CDR2 SVGAGI. V shed 6 bases and J shed 0 bases, with 8 bases lying between them. The CDR3 spells CASSRGMNTEAFF. The CDR3 nucleotides read TGTGCCAGCAGCCGGGGAATGAACACTGAAGCTTTCTTT.

The rearrangement links TRBV6-1 to TRBJ2-1; TRBD2 aligns across 7 bases. From germline, CDR1 is MNHNS and CDR2 SASEGT. V dropped 4 bases and J dropped 5; count of bases not matched to a gene: 5. The CDR3 extends over 14 amino acids. The DNA for the CDR3 is TGTGCCAGCAGTGTAACTAGCGCTGACAATGAGCAGTTCTTC. Encoded protein: CASSVTSADNEQFF.

The chain is built from TRBV28 and TRBJ1-2; the match to TRBD1 covers 7 bases. Per the germline V gene, CDR1 is MDHEN and CDR2 is SYDVKM. J lost 4 bases, V lost 5 bases, and 10 bases had no gene match. The CDR3 is 15 residues long. CDR3 sequence reads: CASSLLDRAFYGYTF. CDR3 sequence (DNA): TGTGCCAGCAGTCTCCTTGACAGGGCTTTCTATGGCTACACCTTC.

The chain joins TRBV5-6 to TRBJ2-3, with 9 bases that match TRBD1. The V gene's germline CDR1 is SGHDT and CDR2 YYEEEE. The CDR3 sequence is 19 residues long. V lost 0 bases, J lost 4 bases, and 15 bases stayed unmatched. The CDR3 DNA is TGTGCCAGCAGCTTGGAGATGGGGACAGGGAGGTTTGCGGCAGATACGCAGTATTTT. Translation: CASSLEMGTGRFAADTQYF.

J is TRBJ2-3 and V is TRBV9, with D unclear. Germline CDR1 reads SGDLS; CDR2 reads YYNGEE. V was cut by 0 bases and J by 1 base, with 3 bases left in between. The CDR3 is made up of 13 amino acids. The CDR3 sequence is CASSVVGTDTQYF. CDR3 in DNA: TGTGCCAGCAGCGTAGTCGGCACAGATACGCAGTATTTT. The whole variable domain, filled in from reference TRBV9 and TRBJ2-3, reads DSGVTQTPKHLITATGQRVTLRCSPRSGDLSVYWYQQSLDQGLQFLIQYYNGEERAKGNILERFSAQQFPDLHSELNLSSLELGDSALYFCASSVVGTDTQYFGPGTRLTVL.

The rearrangement uses TRBV7-2 and TRBJ2-7; 9 positions agree with TRBD2. Germline values: CDR1 SGHTA, CDR2 FQGNSA. This CDR3 contains 16 residues. Unmatched junction bases numbered 9, after V lost 1 base and J lost 5 bases. In DNA, the CDR3 is TGTGCCAGCAGCTTAGAATGGCGGGAGGGCCTGGACGAGCAGTACTTC. This encodes CASSLEWREGLDEQYF. Full variable domain (outside the CDR3, taken from reference TRBV7-2 and TRBJ2-7): GAGVSQSPSNKVTEKGKDVELRCDPISGHTALYWYRQSLGQGLEFLIYFQGNSAPDKSGLPSDRFSAERTGGSVSTLTIQRTQQEDSAVYLCASSLEWREGLDEQYFGPGTRLTVT.

V usage is TRBV30 and J usage is TRBJ2-7; 10 positions agree with TRBD2. This CDR3 has 14 amino acids. From germline, CDR1 is GTSNPN and CDR2 SVGIG (reference sequence). Germline trimming cut 3 bases from V and 3 bases from J; bases unmatched to any gene: 5. In DNA, the CDR3 is TGTGCCTGGAGGAAACTAGCGGGAATCTACGAGCAGTACTTC. Encoded protein: CAWRKLAGIYEQYF.

The CDR3 DNA reads as TGTGCCAGCAGCTTAGAAGCGGGGGCGAACACTGAAGCTTTCTTT. Translation gives CASSLEAGANTEAFF. This chain connects TRBV7-2 to TRBJ1-1, with TRBD1 as a possible D gene (6 bases). The CDR3 sequence is 15 residues long. Germline V gives CDR1 SGHTA, CDR2 FQGNSA. Trimming removed 1 base at V and 1 base at J, with 10 bases between.

The chain recombines TRBV5-6 with TRBJ1-5; 7 bases map to TRBD1. This CDR3 contains 12 residues. J lost 9 bases, V lost 4 bases, and 4 bases had no gene match. CDR1 SGHDT and CDR2 YYEEEE come from the germline V gene. CDR3 in amino acids: CASSLTGAPQHF. The CDR3 region has the DNA TGTGCCAGCAGCCTCACAGGGGCGCCCCAGCATTTT. Using reference TRBV5-6 and TRBJ1-5 for the parts outside the CDR3, the full variable domain is DAGVTQSPTHLIKTRGQQVTLRCSPKSGHDTVSWYQQALGQGPQFIFQYYEEEERQRGNFPDRFSGHQFPNYSSELNVNALLLGDSALYLCASSLTGAPQHFGDGTRLSIL.

This chain connects TRBV2 to TRBJ1-3; 7 bases line up with TRBD1. In germline, CDR1 is SNHLY, CDR2 FYNNEI. The ends lost 8 bases at V and 8 bases at J; junction bases unmatched: 9. The CDR3 contains 13 residues. The DNA for the CDR3 is TGTGCCAGCGTCCGGGACAGTGTAGACACCATATATTTT. Protein product: CASVRDSVDTIYF.

The gene calls are TRBV5-1 and TRBJ2-7; TRBD2 is a possible D gene (6 bases). CDR3 length: 13 residues. V lost 2 bases and J lost 3, with 9 bases in between. CDR1 is SGHRS and CDR2 is YFSETQ in the germline V gene. This chain's CDR3 is CASSFTGGYEQYF. CDR3 DNA sequence: TGCGCCAGCAGCTTCACCGGGGGCTACGAGCAGTACTTC.

This chain uses TRBV7-8 with TRBJ1-2, with 7 bases lining up with TRBD1. The CDR3 has 15 residues. Germline CDR1 and CDR2: SGHVS and FQNEAQ. V lost 1 base, J lost 4 bases, and 6 bases stayed unmatched. CDR3 loop: CASSLEGARSYGYTF. The CDR3 DNA sequence: TGTGCCAGCAGCTTAGAGGGGGCAAGAAGCTATGGCTACACCTTC. The full variable domain, rest sourced from reference TRBV7-8 and TRBJ1-2, is GAGVSQSPRYKVAKRGQDVALRCDPISGHVSLFWYQQALGQGPEFLTYFQNEAQLDKSGLPSDRFFAERPEGSVSTLKIQRTQQEDSAVYLCASSLEGARSYGYTFGSGTRLTVV.

This clone occurred once. The J gene is TRBJ2-5, the V gene TRBV28; 9 positions agree with TRBD2. Losses at the gene ends were 7 bases for V and 2 bases for J; bases not matched to a gene: 5. The CDR3 spans 14 residues. From germline, CDR1 is MDHEN and CDR2 SYDVKM. The CDR3 protein is CASNSGSRQETQYF. The CDR3 nucleotides are TGTGCCAGCAATAGCGGGAGTCGGCAAGAGACCCAGTACTTC.

This clone was counted only a few times. DNA for the CDR3: TGTGCCAGCAGTGTGACTAGCTACGAGCAGTACTTC. Protein sequence: CASSVTSYEQYF. This chain joins TRBV6-1 and TRBJ2-7; tentative D call: TRBD2 (6 bases). The CDR3 has 12 residues. Trimming took off 4 bases at V and 3 bases at J, with 7 bases between the two ends. The germline gives CDR1 MNHNS, CDR2 SASEGT.

The V and J genes are TRBV25-1 and TRBJ1-4; 7 positions agree with TRBD1. Germline lookup yields CDR1 MGHDK and CDR2 SYGVNS. CDR3 size: 15 residues. J gave up 8 bases and V 5 bases, and 11 bases lay outside the gene matches. CDR3 DNA: TGTGCCAGCAGTACACTAGACAGGGTGGAGGAAAAACTGTTTTTT. Amino acids: CASSTLDRVEEKLFF.

The gene calls are TRBV19 and TRBJ2-7, with D tentatively TRBD2 (6 bases). V was cut by 4 bases and J by 3 bases, with 13 bases left in between. The germline gives CDR1 LNHDA, CDR2 SQIVND (reference sequence). The CDR3 has 14 amino acids. The CDR3, as DNA: TGTGCCAGTAGTACGACGGGCGGGGACTACGAGCAGTACTTC. Translation gives CASSTTGGDYEQYF.

The chain employs TRBV2 and TRBJ1-4, with D possibly matching TRBD1 (5 bases). The CDR3 extends over 15 amino acids. The ends were cut back, 7 bases at V and 7 bases at J, with 19 bases in the middle. Germline V gene lookup returns CDR1 SNHLY and CDR2 FYNNEI. The CDR3 protein is CASIPSGGGSEKLFF. The DNA of the CDR3 is TGTGCCAGCATCCCATCGGGGGGGGGATCTGAAAAACTGTTTTTT.